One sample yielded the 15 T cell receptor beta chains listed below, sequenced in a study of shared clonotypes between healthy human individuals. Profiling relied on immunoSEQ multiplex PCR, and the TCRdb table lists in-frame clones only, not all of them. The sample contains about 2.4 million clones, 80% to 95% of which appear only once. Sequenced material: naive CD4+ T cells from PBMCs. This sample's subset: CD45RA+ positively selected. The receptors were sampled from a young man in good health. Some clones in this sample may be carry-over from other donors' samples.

CDR3 sequence reads: CASSEIGQGAGYTF. The CDR3 nucleotides read TGTGCCAGCAGTGAAATAGGACAGGGGGCGGGCTACACCTTC. The chain uses TRBV6-1 and TRBJ1-2; TRBD1 matches at 11 bases. Germline lookup yields CDR1 MNHNS and CDR2 SASEGT. The CDR3 runs 14 residues. V gave up 2 bases and J gave up 8 bases; unmatched junction bases: 4.

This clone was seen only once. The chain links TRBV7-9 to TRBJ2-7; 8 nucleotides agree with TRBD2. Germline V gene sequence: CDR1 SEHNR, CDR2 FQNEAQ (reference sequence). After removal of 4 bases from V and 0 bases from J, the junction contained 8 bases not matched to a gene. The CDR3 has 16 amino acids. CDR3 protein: CASSSQLAVFSYEQYF. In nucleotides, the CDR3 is TGTGCCAGCAGCTCCCAACTAGCGGTTTTCTCCTACGAGCAGTACTTC. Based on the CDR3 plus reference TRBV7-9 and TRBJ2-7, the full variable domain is DTGVSQNPRHKITKRGQNVTFRCDPISEHNRLYWYRQTLGQGPEFLTYFQNEAQLEKSRLLSDRFSAERPKGSFSTLEIQRTEQGDSAMYLCASSSQLAVFSYEQYFGPGTRLTVT.

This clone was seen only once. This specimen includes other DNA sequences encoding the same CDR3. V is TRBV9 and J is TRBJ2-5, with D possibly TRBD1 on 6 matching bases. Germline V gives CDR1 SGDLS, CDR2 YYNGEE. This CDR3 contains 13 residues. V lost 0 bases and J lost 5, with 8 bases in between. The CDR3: CASSVVGGETQYF. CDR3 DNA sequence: TGTGCCAGCAGCGTAGTTGGGGGCGAGACCCAGTACTTC.

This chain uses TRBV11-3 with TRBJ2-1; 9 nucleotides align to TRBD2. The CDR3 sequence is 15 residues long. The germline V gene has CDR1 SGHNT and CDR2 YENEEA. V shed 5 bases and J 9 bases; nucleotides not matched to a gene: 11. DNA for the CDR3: TGTGCCAGCAGCCCGGGGCTAGCGGGACGGGGTGAGCAGTTCTTC. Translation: CASSPGLAGRGEQFF.

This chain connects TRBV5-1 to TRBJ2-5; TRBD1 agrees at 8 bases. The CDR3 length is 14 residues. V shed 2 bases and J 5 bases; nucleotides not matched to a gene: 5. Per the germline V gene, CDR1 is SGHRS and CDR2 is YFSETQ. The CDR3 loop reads CASSFEQGVETQYF. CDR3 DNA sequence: TGCGCCAGCAGCTTCGAACAGGGGGTTGAGACCCAGTACTTC. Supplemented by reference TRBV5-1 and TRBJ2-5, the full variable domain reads KAGVTQTPRYLIKTRGQQVTLSCSPISGHRSVSWYQQTPGQGLQFLFEYFSETQRNKGNFPGRFSGRQFSNSRSEMNVSTLELGDSALYLCASSFEQGVETQYFGPGTRLLVL.

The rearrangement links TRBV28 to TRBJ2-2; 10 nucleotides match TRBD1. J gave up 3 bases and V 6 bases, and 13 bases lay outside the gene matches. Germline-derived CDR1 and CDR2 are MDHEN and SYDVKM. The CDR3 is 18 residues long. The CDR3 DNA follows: TGTGCCAGCAGCCTAGCGGTCCGGGGACAGGGGTACACCGGGGAGCTGTTTTTT. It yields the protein CASSLAVRGQGYTGELFF.

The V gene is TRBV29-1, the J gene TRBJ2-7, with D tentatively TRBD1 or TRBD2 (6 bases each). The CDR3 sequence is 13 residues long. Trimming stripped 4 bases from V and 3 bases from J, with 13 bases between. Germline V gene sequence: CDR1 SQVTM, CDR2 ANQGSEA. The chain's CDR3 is CSVGRGTVYEQYF. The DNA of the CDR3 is TGCAGCGTTGGGAGGGGGACGGTCTACGAGCAGTACTTC.

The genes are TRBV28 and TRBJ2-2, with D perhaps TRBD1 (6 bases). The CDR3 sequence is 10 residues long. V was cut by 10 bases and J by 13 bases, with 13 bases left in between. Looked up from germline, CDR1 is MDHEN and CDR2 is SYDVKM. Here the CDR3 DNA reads TGTGCCACCGAGGGGGAAGCGCTGTTTTTT. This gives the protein CATEGEALFF. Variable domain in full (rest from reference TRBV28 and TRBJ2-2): DVKVTQSSRYLVKRTGEKVFLECVQDMDHENMFWYRQDPGLGLRLIYFSYDVKMKEKGDIPEGYSVSREKKERFSLILESASTNQTSMYLCATEGEALFFGEGSRLTVL.

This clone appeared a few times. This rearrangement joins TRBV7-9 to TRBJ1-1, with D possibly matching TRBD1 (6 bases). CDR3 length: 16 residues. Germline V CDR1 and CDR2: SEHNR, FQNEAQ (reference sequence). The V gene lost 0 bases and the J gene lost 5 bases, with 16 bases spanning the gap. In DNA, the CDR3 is TGTGCCAGCAGCTTAGCGCGGGGCAGGGGAGGGACTGAAGCTTTCTTT. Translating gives CASSLARGRGGTEAFF.

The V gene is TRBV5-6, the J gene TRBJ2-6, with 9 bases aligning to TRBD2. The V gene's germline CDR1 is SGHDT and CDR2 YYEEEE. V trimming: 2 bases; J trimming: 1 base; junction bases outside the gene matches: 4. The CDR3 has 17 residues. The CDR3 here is CASSFGGRASGANVLTF. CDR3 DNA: TGTGCCAGCAGCTTCGGCGGGAGGGCTTCTGGGGCCAACGTCCTGACTTTC.

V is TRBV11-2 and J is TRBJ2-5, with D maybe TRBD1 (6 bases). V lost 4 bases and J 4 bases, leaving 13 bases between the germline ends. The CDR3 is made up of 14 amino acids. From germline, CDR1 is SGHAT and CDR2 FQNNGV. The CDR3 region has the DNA TGTGCCAGCAGCTCTAGGACAGAAGGAGAGACCCAGTACTTC. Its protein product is CASSSRTEGETQYF.

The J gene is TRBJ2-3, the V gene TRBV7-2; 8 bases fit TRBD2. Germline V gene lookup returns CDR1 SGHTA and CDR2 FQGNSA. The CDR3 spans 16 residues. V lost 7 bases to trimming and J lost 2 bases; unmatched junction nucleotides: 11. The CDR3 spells CASTFTGGRTTDTQYF. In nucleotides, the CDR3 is TGTGCCAGCACCTTCACCGGCGGGAGGACCACAGATACGCAGTATTTT.

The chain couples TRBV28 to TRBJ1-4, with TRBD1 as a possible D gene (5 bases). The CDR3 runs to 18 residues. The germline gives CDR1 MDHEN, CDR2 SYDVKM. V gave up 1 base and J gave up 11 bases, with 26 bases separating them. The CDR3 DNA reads TGTGCCAGCAGTTTATCCTCGAACGGTTTTTTAGGGAGGGACAAACTGTTTTTT. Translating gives CASSLSSNGFLGRDKLFF.

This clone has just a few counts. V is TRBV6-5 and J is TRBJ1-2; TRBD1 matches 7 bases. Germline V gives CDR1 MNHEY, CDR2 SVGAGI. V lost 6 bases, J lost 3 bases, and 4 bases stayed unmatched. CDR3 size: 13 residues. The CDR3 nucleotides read TGTGCCAGCAGAAGGGACAGTTACTATGGCTACACCTTC. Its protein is CASRRDSYYGYTF.

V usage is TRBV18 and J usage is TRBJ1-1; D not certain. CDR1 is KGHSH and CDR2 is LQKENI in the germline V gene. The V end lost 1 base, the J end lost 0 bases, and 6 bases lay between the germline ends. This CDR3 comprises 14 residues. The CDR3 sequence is CASSPLFLNTEAFF. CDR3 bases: TGTGCCAGCTCACCACTATTCCTGAACACTGAAGCTTTCTTT. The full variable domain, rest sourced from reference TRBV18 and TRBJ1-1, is NAGVMQNPRHLVRRRGQEARLRCSPMKGHSHVYWYRQLPEEGLKFMVYLQKENIIDESGMPKERFSAEFPKEGPSILRIQQVVRGDSAAYFCASSPLFLNTEAFFGQGTRLTVV.